The present T cell receptor beta chain was sequenced within a study of regulatory T cells in long-lasting Graves disease. HTBI primers from iRepertoire and Arm-PCR of CDR3 regions yielded the TCR beta libraries. TCRdb itself ran the multiplex PCR reads through MiXCR, one entry per CDR3 protein. The sample holds over 350,000 distinct CDR3 sequences, about 15% seen once. Germline lookup yields CDR1 MNHEY and CDR2 SMNVEV (reference sequence). Trimming removed 3 bases at V and 2 bases at J, with 19 bases between. This CDR3 spans 17 amino acids. The time point here: newly diagnosed GD, antithyroid drugs for less than 3 months. Following extraction of RNA from PBMCs, that RNA was used to make the TCR library. Approximately 10-milliliter peripheral blood samples went into EDTA tubes. This clonotype was observed at least ten times. The same sample was also used in a study of T cells in Graves' hyperthyroidism and ophthalmopathy. That source adds: Those with hyperthyroidism were 18 to 65 years old, newly diagnosed, and ill for under 2 months.

The chain carries TRBV27 and TRBJ1-1; D is perhaps TRBD1 (6 bases). This specimen was peripheral blood mononuclear cells (PBMCs), taken at new diagnosis, from a patient treated with antithyroid drugs. The sequence came from a woman between 40 and 55 years old with Graves disease. The CDR3 spells CASSFPGAGDSNTEAFF. CDR3 sequence (DNA): TGTGCCAGCAGTTTTCCGGGGGCAGGGGATTCCAACACTGAAGCTTTCTTT.